Below are 27 T cell receptor beta chains sequenced from a single sample in a study of blood T cells in healthy people across ages. A second PCR, run for about 7 to 11 cycles, used a sample-barcoded 5' primer plus a J-beta primer mix. TCRdb reanalysed the 5' RACE reads using MiXCR and keeps one entry per CDR3 protein. Among hundreds of thousands of distinct CDR3 sequences, under 65% were seen once, and the ten largest hold roughly 14%. Sequencing was done on a sample of blood. These receptors came from a woman older than 75 in good health.

This clonotype has a handful of counts. The V and J genes are TRBV3-1 and TRBJ1-1, with D possibly matching TRBD1 (5 bases). The CDR3 sequence is 14 residues long. Trimming removed 5 bases at V and 6 bases at J, with 16 bases between. Germline lookup yields CDR1 LGHDT and CDR2 YNNKEL (reference sequence). CDR3 in amino acids: CASSTLTVGSEAFF. CDR3 nucleotide sequence: TGTGCCAGCAGCACCTTGACAGTGGGCTCTGAAGCTTTCTTT. The entire variable domain, with the rest obtained from reference TRBV3-1 and TRBJ1-1, is as follows: DTAVSQTPKYLVTQMGNDKSIKCEQNLGHDTMYWYKQDSKKFLKIMFSYNNKELIINETVPNRFSPKSPDKAHLNLHINSLELGDSAVYFCASSTLTVGSEAFFGQGTRLTVV.

This clonotype was recorded at least ten times. The V gene is TRBV12-3 or TRBV12-4, the J gene TRBJ2-1; D assignment may be TRBD1 or TRBD2 (5 bases each). This CDR3 has 13 residues. Trimming left V 3 bases short and J 7 bases short, with 10 bases between. The CDR3, as DNA: TGTGCCAGCAGTTTTGGGGGAGAGAATGAGCAGTTCTTC. Translating gives CASSFGGENEQFF.

With regard to this clonotype: One base away lies a much larger clone, so this may be a sequencing read error. The chain has TRBV12-3 or TRBV12-4 and TRBJ2-7; D is possibly TRBD2 (5 bases). CDR3 length equals 15 residues. The germline V and J ends were trimmed by 2 bases and 0 bases, with 11 bases remaining between them. CDR3 nucleotide sequence: TGTGCCAGCAGTTTAAGTCCTCGGGGCTCCTACGAGCAGTACTTC. Its protein is CASSLSPRGSYEQYF.

The chain links TRBV4-2 to TRBJ1-1, with TRBD1 as a possible D gene (5 bases). From germline, CDR1 is LGHNA and CDR2 YNFKEQ. The CDR3 is 17 amino acids. The V end was cut by 1 base, the J end by 1 base, with 16 bases between. CDR3 amino acids: CASSQGGDRRTNTEAFF. DNA of the CDR3: TGTGCCAGCAGCCAAGGGGGGGACCGAAGAACGAACACTGAAGCTTTCTTT.

The rearrangement uses TRBV20-1 and TRBJ2-7; perhaps D is TRBD1 or TRBD2 (5 bases each). The CDR3 contains 14 residues. Germline loops: CDR1 DFQATT, CDR2 SNEGSKA (reference sequence). V gave up 0 bases and J gave up 2 bases, with 11 bases separating them. The CDR3 region has the DNA TGCAGTGCTAGAGATGGGACGGCCACCTACGAGCAGTACTTC. As protein: CSARDGTATYEQYF.

V gene TRBV4-1 combines with J gene TRBJ2-7, with 11 bases fitting TRBD2. In germline, CDR1 is MGHRA, CDR2 YSYEKL. This CDR3 spans 18 amino acids. V was clipped by 0 bases and J by 7 bases; unmatched bases: 14. DNA for the CDR3: TGCGCCAGCAGCCAAGATCGCTCTAGCGGGAGGATGTGGAATGAGCAGTACTTC. Residues: CASSQDRSSGRMWNEQYF.

The J gene is TRBJ2-2, the V gene TRBV12-3 or TRBV12-4; no firm D call. The CDR3 has 15 residues. V lost 3 bases and J 8 bases, leaving 16 bases between the germline ends. CDR3 amino acids: CASSFSHSTPGELFF. The CDR3 DNA reads TGTGCCAGCAGTTTCTCGCACTCCACCCCAGGGGAGCTGTTTTTT.

For this clonotype: A single base separates this from a much larger clone, so it may be a read error. The chain has TRBV29-1 and TRBJ2-7; the D is unclear. The J call may be in error: the DNA end matches TRBJ2-5 better. This CDR3 contains 12 residues. From germline, CDR1 is SQVTM and CDR2 ANQGSEA. CDR3 sequence: CNVGAGGETQYF. DNA for the CDR3: TGCAACGTTGGAGCAGGCGGAGAGACCCAGTACTTC.

Concerning this clonotype itself: This may come from a read error, since a much larger clone is one base off. This chain connects TRBV5-1 to TRBJ2-1, with 8 bases lining up with TRBD2. The CDR3 is 16 residues long. Per the germline V gene, CDR1 is SGHRS and CDR2 is YFSETQ. CDR3 in amino acids: CANSFTSGRSYNEQFF. The CDR3 nucleotides are TGCGCCAACAGCTTTACTAGCGGCCGCTCCTACAATGAGCAGTTCTTC.

Worth noting for this clonotype: The junction departs from the called germline gene at one end, perhaps through a read error. This rearrangement joins TRBV6-5 to TRBJ2-5; weak D call: TRBD1 (6 bases). The CDR3 is 15 residues long. The germline gives CDR1 MNHEY, CDR2 SVGAGI. The CDR3 DNA follows: TGTGCCTGCAGTGACTCGGACAGACCGACAGAGACCCAGTACTTC. Its translation: CACSDSDRPTETQYF.

The chain has TRBV20-1 and TRBJ2-3; 7 bases are shared with TRBD2. The CDR3 has 15 amino acids. Germline CDR1 and CDR2: DFQATT and SNEGSKA (reference sequence). Unmatched junction bases numbered 8, after V lost 0 bases and J lost 5 bases. CDR3: CSARDSAGSEDTQYF. In DNA, the CDR3 is TGCAGTGCTAGAGATTCAGCGGGGTCGGAAGATACGCAGTATTTT.

This clonotype has at least ten counts. The chain couples TRBV28 to TRBJ2-3, with D maybe TRBD1 (6 bases). V lost 3 bases and J 5 bases, leaving 15 bases between the germline ends. The CDR3 runs to 15 residues. Germline V gene data show CDR1 as MDHEN and CDR2 as SYDVKM. CDR3 sequence reads: CASSFPLTGKDTQYF. The CDR3 region has the DNA TGTGCCAGCAGTTTTCCCCTTACAGGGAAAGATACGCAGTATTTT.

This clonotype has at least ten counts. CDR3 coding DNA: TGTGCCAGCAGTTTATCCGGGGGGAGTAGCACAGATACGCAGTATTTT. Protein sequence: CASSLSGGSSTDTQYF. The chain is built from TRBV7-3 and TRBJ2-3; 7 positions match TRBD2. CDR1 is SGHTA and CDR2 is FQGTGA in the germline V gene. The CDR3 is 16 residues long. V dropped 6 bases and J dropped 0; count of bases not matched to a gene: 9.

The V and J genes are TRBV20-1 and TRBJ1-5, with TRBD1 as a possible D gene (5 bases). V was cut by 4 bases and J by 5 bases, with 6 bases left in between. CDR1 is DFQATT and CDR2 is SNEGSKA in the germline V gene (reference sequence). The CDR3 covers 11 residues. CDR3 amino acids: CSAKGHQPQHF. CDR3 in DNA: TGCAGTGCTAAGGGGCATCAGCCCCAGCATTTT.

Comments on this clonotype: The germline gene is not matched at one end of the junction; a read error may be the cause. V usage is TRBV6-5 and J usage is TRBJ1-5, with unresolved D. CDR1 is MNHEY and CDR2 is SVGAGI in the germline V gene. This CDR3 spans 13 amino acids. As DNA, the CDR3 is TGTGCCAGCAGTTACGGGCTTAATCAGCCCCGGCATTTT. Its translation is CASSYGLNQPRHF.

Only a few counts were recorded for this clonotype. The rearrangement links TRBV5-1 to TRBJ2-1; D gene uncertain. Deletions cut 7 bases from V and 5 bases from J, with 13 bases between. This CDR3 has 13 residues. Germline V gene sequence: CDR1 SGHRS, CDR2 YFSETQ. The CDR3 is CASCRAPHNEQFF. CDR3 coding DNA: TGCGCCAGCTGCAGAGCCCCTCACAATGAGCAGTTCTTC.

The rearrangement uses TRBV27 and TRBJ2-7, with D hard to call. The J call may be wrong; the DNA end is better matched by TRBJ2-5. The germline V gene encodes CDR1 MNHEY and CDR2 SMNVEV (reference sequence). The CDR3 totals 11 residues. Here the CDR3 reads CASSSYGTQYF. The CDR3 coding sequence is TGTGCCAGCAGTAGCTATGGGACCCAGTACTTC.

In this sample, this clonotype turned up many times. The chain joins TRBV6-1 to TRBJ1-2, with D possibly matching TRBD1 (6 bases). This CDR3 contains 15 residues. Trimming left V 1 base short and J 4 bases short, with 13 bases between. Germline CDR1 is MNHNS and CDR2 is SASEGT. DNA for the CDR3: TGTGCCAGCAGTGAAGGGGACGACAGGCTCTATGGCTACACCTTC. This codes for CASSEGDDRLYGYTF.

The sample holds many counts of this clonotype. The chain carries TRBV3-1 and TRBJ2-3; TRBD2 aligns across 10 bases. CDR3 length: 15 amino acids. V was pared by 8 bases and J by 6 bases, with 11 bases of the junction left unmatched. Per the germline V gene, CDR1 is LGHDT and CDR2 is YNNKEL (reference sequence). Here the CDR3 DNA reads TGTGCCAGCTCACAGACTAGCGGGTCGGGGGATACGCAGTATTTT. Translated, it gives CASSQTSGSGDTQYF.

The chain combines TRBV29-1 with TRBJ2-5; D is ambiguous. Germline V lookup: CDR1 SQVTM, CDR2 ANQGSEA. The CDR3 length is 12 residues. V was trimmed by 5 bases and J by 4 bases, leaving 11 bases between them. This CDR3 is CSVSGIGETQYF. CDR3 coding DNA: TGCAGCGTTTCAGGTATCGGAGAGACCCAGTACTTC.

The chain employs TRBV5-1 and TRBJ1-4; D is unclear. V was clipped by 4 bases and J by 5 bases, with 9 bases between them. The V gene's germline CDR1 is SGHRS and CDR2 YFSETQ. This CDR3 is 13 amino acids long. The CDR3 spells CASSELRNEKLFF. CDR3 bases: TGCGCCAGCAGCGAGCTGCGAAATGAAAAACTGTTTTTT.

This clonotype was detected a few times. The J gene is TRBJ2-5, the V gene TRBV7-3, with D perhaps matching TRBD2 (6 bases). The CDR3 runs to 14 residues. The V end was cut by 5 bases, the J end by 11 bases, with 21 bases between. CDR1 SGHTA and CDR2 FQGTGA come from the germline V gene. CDR3 residues: CASSPGTLPNEQYF. In DNA form, the CDR3 reads TGTGCCAGCAGCCCCGGGACTCTTCCAAATGAGCAGTACTTC.

This chain joins TRBV9 and TRBJ2-1; 11 bases align to TRBD2. Germline V gene sequence: CDR1 SGDLS, CDR2 YYNGEE. V shed 4 bases, J shed 9 bases, and the junction held 12 bases outside the gene matches. The CDR3 is 16 residues long. CDR3 coding DNA: TGTGCCAGCAGCTTTTACCCCGGGACTAGCGGAAGTGAGCAGTTCTTC. Protein product: CASSFYPGTSGSEQFF.

The chain uses TRBV9 and TRBJ1-5, with D possibly TRBD1 on 5 matching bases. The ends were cut back, 4 bases at V and 5 bases at J, with 13 bases in the middle. Germline CDR1 is SGDLS and CDR2 is YYNGEE. The CDR3 is 14 amino acids. The CDR3 region has the DNA TGTGCCAGCAGCCCGGGGGACCCCCATCAGCCCCAGCATTTT. It is translated as CASSPGDPHQPQHF.

This chain links TRBV20-1 with TRBJ1-4, with no clear D. V lost 0 bases and J lost 7, with 15 bases in between. The germline V gene has CDR1 DFQATT and CDR2 SNEGSKA (reference sequence). This CDR3 has 15 amino acids. CDR3 nucleotides: TGCAGTGCTAGAGATCCTTCGAGCTTGGGTGAAAAACTGTTTTTT. As protein: CSARDPSSLGEKLFF.

This clonotype was picked up many times. CDR3 sequence (DNA): TGCGCCAGCAGCTTGGTGTCCGGGAATGAGCAGTTCTTC. This translates into CASSLVSGNEQFF. The genes are TRBV5-1 and TRBJ2-1; D is unclear. CDR1 and CDR2 from the germline V gene are SGHRS and YFSETQ. The germline V and J ends were trimmed by 0 bases and 7 bases, with 8 bases remaining between them. The CDR3 runs 13 residues.

This clonotype was recorded only once. V gene TRBV29-1 combines with J gene TRBJ1-4; D call uncertain. The V gene's germline CDR1 is SQVTM and CDR2 ANQGSEA. The CDR3 length is 13 residues. V was trimmed by 4 bases and J by 4 bases, leaving 10 bases between them. The CDR3 DNA follows: TGCAGCGTTGTAAACCCCTATAATGAAAAACTGTTTTTT. Translation gives CSVVNPYNEKLFF. The complete variable domain, with remaining parts taken from reference TRBV29-1 and TRBJ1-4, reads SAVISQKPSRDICQRGTSLTIQCQVDSQVTMMFWYRQQPGQSLTLIATANQGSEATYESGFVIDKFPISRPNLTFSTLTVSNMSPEDSSIYLCSVVNPYNEKLFFGSGTQLSVL.